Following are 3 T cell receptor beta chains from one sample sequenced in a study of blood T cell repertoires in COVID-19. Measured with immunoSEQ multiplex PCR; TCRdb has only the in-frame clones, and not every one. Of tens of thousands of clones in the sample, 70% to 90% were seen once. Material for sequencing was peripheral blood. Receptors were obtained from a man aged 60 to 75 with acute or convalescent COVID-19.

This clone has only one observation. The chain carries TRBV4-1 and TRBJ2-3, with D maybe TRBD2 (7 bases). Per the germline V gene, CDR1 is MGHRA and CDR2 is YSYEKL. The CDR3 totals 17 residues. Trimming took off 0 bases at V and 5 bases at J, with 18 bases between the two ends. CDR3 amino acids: CASSQDWGGSTGDTQYF. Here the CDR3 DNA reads TGCGCCAGCAGCCAAGATTGGGGGGGCAGTACCGGAGATACGCAGTATTTT.

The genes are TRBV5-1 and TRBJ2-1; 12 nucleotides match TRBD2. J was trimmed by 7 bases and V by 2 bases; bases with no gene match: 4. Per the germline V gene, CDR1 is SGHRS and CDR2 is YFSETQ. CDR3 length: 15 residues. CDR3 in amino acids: CASSFTTSGGNEQFF. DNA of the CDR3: TGCGCCAGCAGCTTCACGACTAGCGGGGGTAATGAGCAGTTCTTC. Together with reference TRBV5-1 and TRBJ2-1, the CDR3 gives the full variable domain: KAGVTQTPRYLIKTRGQQVTLSCSPISGHRSVSWYQQTPGQGLQFLFEYFSETQRNKGNFPGRFSGRQFSNSRSEMNVSTLELGDSALYLCASSFTTSGGNEQFFGPGTRLTVL.

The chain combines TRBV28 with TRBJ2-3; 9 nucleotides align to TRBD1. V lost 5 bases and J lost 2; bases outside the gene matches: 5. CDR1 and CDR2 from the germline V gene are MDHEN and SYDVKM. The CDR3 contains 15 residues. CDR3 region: CASSPTGGYTDTQYF. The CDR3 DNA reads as TGTGCCAGCAGTCCAACAGGGGGCTACACAGATACGCAGTATTTT.